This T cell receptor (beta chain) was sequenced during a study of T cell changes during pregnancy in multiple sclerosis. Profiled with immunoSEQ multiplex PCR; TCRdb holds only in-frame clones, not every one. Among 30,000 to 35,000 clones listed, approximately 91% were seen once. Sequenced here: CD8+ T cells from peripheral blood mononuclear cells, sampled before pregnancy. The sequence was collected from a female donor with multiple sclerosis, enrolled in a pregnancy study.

This CDR3 reads CASSYTAPGDNQPQHF. CDR3 sequence (DNA): TGTGCCAGCAGTTACACTGCCCCAGGGGACAATCAGCCCCAGCATTTT. The chain has TRBV6-5 and TRBJ1-5, with D perhaps TRBD1 (6 bases). The CDR3 has 16 amino acids. Trimming left V 2 bases short and J 3 bases short, with 14 bases between. In germline, CDR1 is MNHEY, CDR2 SVGAGI.